The sequence of this TCR beta chain was determined in a study of blood T cell repertoires in COVID-19. Study as a whole: Acute and convalescent COVID-19 specimens originated in the United States, Italy and Spain. T cells, B-cell-depleted T cells, or PBMCs supplied cDNA or gDNA.

In the original processing: Amplification of reference gene primers was used by the study to estimate nucleated cell counts. Measured with immunoSEQ multiplex PCR; TCRdb has only the in-frame clones, and not every one. The DNA was the basis for D and trimming; V, J and clone size are from that table. The sample contains fewer than 95,000 clones, 75% to 95% of which appear only once. V shed 0 bases and J 4 bases; nucleotides not matched to a gene: 4. Germline CDR1 reads MNHNY; CDR2 reads SVGAGI (reference sequence). The CDR3 has 15 residues. Material for sequencing was peripheral blood. The genes are TRBV6-6 and TRBJ1-1; the match to TRBD1 covers 8 bases. This sequence was found in a woman older than 75 with acute or convalescent COVID-19. CDR3 residues: CASSYSQGAATEAFF. CDR3 sequence (DNA): TGTGCCAGCAGTTACTCTCAGGGGGCGGCCACTGAAGCTTTCTTT.